This T cell receptor (beta chain) comes out of a study of tissue T cells after allogeneic stem cell transplantation. A note on this clone: The germline and genes are mouse ones. The read terminates 1 residue before the CDR3 end, so the remaining end is supplied by the germline J gene.

CDR1 and CDR2 (germline): KGHPV, FQNQEV (reference sequence). The CDR3 totals 15 residues. V lost 4 bases and J lost 1, with 8 bases in between. Time point of the sample: mouse harvest day 14 after allogeneic transplant. The graft held 10^6 splenic CD5+ T cells and 10^7 T-cell-depleted bone marrow cells. Sequencing was performed with immunoSEQ multiplex PCR; in TCRdb, only in-frame clones are kept and a portion is missing. The sample lists about 5,000 clones, almost 40% occurring once. The sequence derives from a female BALB/c mouse given C57BL/6 T cells with graft-versus-host disease after an allogeneic hematopoietic cell transplant. The chain recombines TRBV26 with TRBJ1-6, with TRBD1 as a possible D gene (5 bases). TRBJ1-6 is sorted into the ORF group, with uncertain function. The sequencing input was gut tissue. CDR3 sequence: CASSQGRSYNSPLYF. CDR3 bases read: TGTGCCAGCAGTCAGGGGCGATCCTATAATTCGCCCCTCTAC.